One T cell receptor (beta chain) is described in this entry. What it binds is unknown. This CDR3 comprises 16 residues. With V trimmed by 3 bases and J by 3 bases, 10 bases remained unmatched. Germline CDR1 and CDR2: MDHEN and SYDVKM. Here immunoSEQ multiplex PCR was the method, and the copy in TCRdb shows in-frame clones only, minus some. The table includes some 34,000 clones, 72% detected once. This sample was taken from a study of PD-1 blockade in classical Hodgkin lymphoma. Turning to the study itself: Nivolumab 3 mg/kg was given intravenously every 2 weeks. Study-level findings and limits: Reports described newly diagnosed patients as having lower baseline TCR diversity than healthy donors. Those achieving complete response showed baseline diversity like newly diagnosed patients.

The time point is: cycle 4 day 1 (C4D1), after 5 to 7 weeks of nivolumab. No patient escaped relapse after autologous stem cell transplantation, and brentuximab vedotin exposure varied. Complete response, partial response or progressive disease constituted the best responses recorded. This TCR came from a human donor with classical Hodgkin lymphoma. Specimen: peripheral blood mononuclear cells (PBMCs), collected before the fourth cycle of nivolumab. The V gene is TRBV28, the J gene TRBJ1-1; 7 nucleotides agree with TRBD1. CDR3 nucleotides: TGTGCCAGCAGTTTGACGCAAGGGACAGTACACACTGAAGCTTTCTTT. Protein: CASSLTQGTVHTEAFF.